The 23 T cell receptor beta chains in this list originate from one sample, sequenced in a study of blood T cell repertoires in COVID-19. Libraries were prepared by immunoSEQ multiplex PCR; TCRdb keeps only in-frame clonotypes and omits some of them. The sample includes some 490,000 clones, about 85% of them seen just once. The material sequenced was PBMCs or T cells enriched from blood (not recorded which). Source of these receptors: a woman between 55 and 75 years old who had recovered from COVID-19.

Here the CDR3 reads CASSYSRSLMNTEAFF. The CDR3 DNA reads as TGTGCCAGCAGTTACTCGAGATCCCTCATGAACACTGAAGCTTTCTTT. The J gene is TRBJ1-1, the V gene TRBV6-5, with D hard to call. Germline V lookup: CDR1 MNHEY, CDR2 SVGAGI. Trimming removed 0 bases at V and 0 bases at J, with 11 bases between. The CDR3 length is 16 residues.

The rearrangement links TRBV27 to TRBJ1-1; 9 bases map to TRBD1. The trim removed 5 bases at V and 11 bases at J, leaving 6 bases unmatched. Germline V lookup: CDR1 MNHEY, CDR2 SMNVEV (reference sequence). The CDR3 has 12 amino acids. In nucleotides, the CDR3 is TGTGCCAGCAGTCCGGGACAGGGAAGGGCTTTCTTT. Its protein product is CASSPGQGRAFF.

The V and J genes are TRBV2 and TRBJ2-4; a weak D match, TRBD1 (5 bases). Germline V gene sequence: CDR1 SNHLY, CDR2 FYNNEI. Trimming stripped 4 bases from V and 8 bases from J, with 12 bases between. The CDR3 is 13 residues long. The CDR3 is CASSVPGIHIQYF. The CDR3 DNA sequence: TGTGCCAGCAGTGTTCCAGGGATCCACATTCAGTACTTC.

Here the CDR3 DNA reads TGTGCCAGCAGCTTAGATGCGGGATCAAGGACCTACGAGCAGTACTTC. It translates to CASSLDAGSRTYEQYF. The chain employs TRBV11-2 and TRBJ2-7, with D perhaps TRBD2 (6 bases). Trimming took 0 bases from V and 2 from J, leaving 14 bases between them. This CDR3 is built from 16 residues. The germline CDR1 and CDR2 sequences are SGHAT and FQNNGV.

The chain is built from TRBV4-1 and TRBJ2-3; possible D gene TRBD2, 5 bases. Per germline, CDR1 MGHRA and CDR2 YSYEKL. The V gene lost 3 bases and the J gene lost 4 bases, with 11 bases spanning the gap. This CDR3 spans 14 amino acids. CDR3 region: CASSQGWTSDTQYF. The DNA for the CDR3 is TGCGCCAGCAGCCAGGGCTGGACTTCAGATACGCAGTATTTT.

The V call is TRBV18, the J call TRBJ2-1, with a possible D match to TRBD1 (5 bases). Trimming cost V 6 bases and J 4 bases, with 10 bases left between them. Germline V gives CDR1 KGHSH, CDR2 LQKENI. This CDR3 contains 13 residues. The CDR3 sequence is CASSKAGYNEQFF. Written as DNA, the CDR3 is TGTGCCAGCTCCAAGGCAGGGTACAATGAGCAGTTCTTC.

Comments on this clone: The sample carries other DNA sequences with the same CDR3. The genes are TRBV5-4 and TRBJ2-7; 7 nucleotides agree with TRBD1. CDR1 is SGHNT, CDR2 YYREEE, per germline (reference sequence). V was clipped by 4 bases and J by 2 bases; unmatched bases: 3. The CDR3 contains 13 residues. Here the CDR3 DNA reads TGTGCCAGCAGCGAGACAGGGACCTACGAGCAGTACTTC. It translates to CASSETGTYEQYF.

The chain has TRBV2 and TRBJ2-7, with TRBD2 identical over 13 bases. The ends lost 6 bases at V and 2 bases at J; junction bases unmatched: 7. The CDR3 is 16 residues long. The germline gives CDR1 SNHLY, CDR2 FYNNEI. The CDR3 is CASRPRGTSGTYEQYF. CDR3 sequence (DNA): TGTGCCAGCAGACCGCGAGGGACTAGCGGGACCTACGAGCAGTACTTC.

The rearrangement links TRBV18 to TRBJ2-3; 8 nucleotides agree with TRBD2. V was pared by 3 bases and J by 6 bases, with 8 bases of the junction left unmatched. The CDR3 is 15 residues long. Germline V gene data show CDR1 as KGHSH and CDR2 as LQKENI. The DNA for the CDR3 is TGTGCCAGCTCACCGTCCGGGGGGGCCCCCGATACGCAGTATTTT. Its translation: CASSPSGGAPDTQYF.

The V call is TRBV13, the J call TRBJ2-5, with TRBD2 matching over 9 bases. CDR1 and CDR2 (germline): PRHDT, FYEKMQ (reference sequence). This CDR3 spans 14 amino acids. V gave up 5 bases and J gave up 2 bases; unmatched junction bases: 3. CDR3 coding DNA: TGTGCCAGCAGCCGCGCGGGAGGGCAAGAGACCCAGTACTTC. This codes for CASSRAGGQETQYF.

The genes are TRBV2 and TRBJ2-3; TRBD2 matches 8 bases. Germline loops: CDR1 SNHLY, CDR2 FYNNEI. The CDR3 consists of 16 residues. V shed 3 bases and J 2 bases; nucleotides not matched to a gene: 7. The chain's CDR3 is CASSDSAGGLTDTQYF. The CDR3 bases are TGTGCCAGCAGTGACTCGGCGGGGGGCCTCACAGATACGCAGTATTTT.

The chain combines TRBV7-2 with TRBJ1-3; the D gene is possibly TRBD1 (5 bases). CDR3 length: 15 residues. V was cut by 6 bases and J by 0 bases, with 12 bases left in between. Germline CDR1 reads SGHTA; CDR2 reads FQGNSA. The CDR3 DNA sequence: TGTGCCAGCAGGAGCGACAGCTTCTCTGGAAACACCATATATTTT. This sequence encodes CASRSDSFSGNTIYF.

This clone was detected many times. Here the CDR3 reads CASGWRRDQPQHF. Written as DNA, the CDR3 is TGTGCCTCCGGGTGGAGGAGGGATCAGCCCCAGCATTTT. V and J are TRBV15 and TRBJ1-5; unclear D gene. Trimming shortened V by 11 bases and J by 5 bases, and 16 bases separated the two germline ends. The CDR3 contains 13 residues. CDR1 is LNHNV, CDR2 YYDKDF, per germline (reference sequence). Supplemented by reference TRBV15 and TRBJ1-5, the full variable domain reads DAMVIQNPRYQVTQFGKPVTLSCSQTLNHNVMYWYQQKSSQAPKLLFHYYDKDFNNEADTPDNFQSRRPNTSFCFLDIRSPGLGDTAMYLCASGWRRDQPQHFGDGTRLSIL.

The CDR3 spells CASSLDRVYGYTF. The CDR3 nucleotides are TGTGCCAGCAGCTTAGACAGGGTATATGGCTACACCTTC. V gene TRBV5-5 combines with J gene TRBJ1-2; 7 bases agree with TRBD1. CDR1 SGHKS and CDR2 YYEKEE come from the germline V gene (reference sequence). The CDR3 runs 13 residues. Trimming took 2 bases from V and 5 from J; bases not matched to a gene: 3.

This clone has only a few counts. The rearrangement joins TRBV6-4 to TRBJ1-5; unclear D gene. This CDR3 contains 13 residues. V lost 5 bases and J 4 bases, leaving 9 bases between the germline ends. The germline gives CDR1 MRHNA, CDR2 SNTAGT. CDR3 DNA sequence: TGTGCCAGCAGTTCGAGGGCAAATCAGCCCCAGCATTTT. Its translation: CASSSRANQPQHF.

This clone was recorded only once. This CDR3 reads CASSLEGRGVSDTQYF. The CDR3 region has the DNA TGCGCCAGCAGCTTGGAAGGGCGGGGGGTCTCGGATACGCAGTATTTT. The genes are TRBV5-1 and TRBJ2-3; 8 positions match TRBD2. The trim removed 0 bases at V and 6 bases at J, leaving 9 bases unmatched. The CDR3 is made up of 16 amino acids. Germline CDR1 reads SGHRS; CDR2 reads YFSETQ.

V usage is TRBV3-1 (or the pseudogene TRBV3-2) and J usage is TRBJ2-4; D not resolved. The CDR3 has 13 amino acids. Per germline, CDR1 LGHDT and CDR2 YNNKEL (reference sequence). The V gene lost 5 bases and the J gene lost 7 bases, with 12 bases spanning the gap. The CDR3 sequence is CASSDAWSNIQYF. The CDR3 coding sequence is TGTGCCAGCAGCGATGCGTGGTCCAACATTCAGTACTTC.

V gene TRBV30 combines with J gene TRBJ1-4; no definite D call. Germline V gene sequence: CDR1 GTSNPN, CDR2 SVGIG (reference sequence). The V gene lost 2 bases and the J gene lost 5 bases, with 12 bases spanning the gap. CDR3 size: 14 residues. CDR3 coding DNA: TGTGCCTGGAGTAAGGGAGGGAGCAATGAAAAACTGTTTTTT. Its translation is CAWSKGGSNEKLFF.

This clone was seen a handful of times. This sequence joins TRBV7-8 and TRBJ1-5, with a possible D match to TRBD1 (5 bases). CDR3 size: 16 residues. Per germline, CDR1 SGHVS and CDR2 FQNEAQ. V was pared by 0 bases and J by 1 base, with 10 bases between. The CDR3 here is CASSLATAYSNQPQHF. The CDR3 region has the DNA TGTGCCAGCAGCTTAGCGACAGCCTACAGCAATCAGCCCCAGCATTTT.

J is TRBJ1-4 and V is TRBV5-4, with 8 bases lining up with TRBD1. J gave up 4 bases and V 2 bases, and 10 bases lay outside the gene matches. The CDR3 sequence is 17 residues long. The germline V gene encodes CDR1 SGHNT and CDR2 YYREEE (reference sequence). CDR3 in amino acids: CASSFRQGSIGNEKLFF. The CDR3 DNA follows: TGTGCCAGCAGCTTCAGACAGGGGAGTATAGGTAATGAAAAACTGTTTTTT. Together with reference TRBV5-4 and TRBJ1-4, the CDR3 gives the full variable domain: ETGVTQSPTHLIKTRGQQVTLRCSSQSGHNTVSWYQQALGQGPQFIFQYYREEENGRGNFPPRFSGLQFPNYSSELNVNALELDDSALYLCASSFRQGSIGNEKLFFGSGTQLSVL.

The chain has TRBV5-1 and TRBJ1-2; possible D gene TRBD1, 6 bases. The V end was cut by 0 bases, the J end by 8 bases, with 14 bases between. CDR1 SGHRS and CDR2 YFSETQ come from the germline V gene. There are 14 residues in the CDR3. Here the CDR3 reads CASSLDPTGRGYTF. In DNA form, the CDR3 reads TGCGCCAGCAGCTTGGATCCGACAGGAAGGGGCTACACCTTC.

The chain is built from TRBV6-1 and TRBJ2-7; 7 bases agree with TRBD1. The ends lost 3 bases at V and 3 bases at J; junction bases unmatched: 5. The CDR3 runs 14 residues. Germline assignment: CDR1 MNHNS and CDR2 SASEGT. As DNA, the CDR3 is TGTGCCAGCAGTGAGGACAGGTGGGGCTACGAGCAGTACGTC. Encoded protein: CASSEDRWGYEQYV.

This clone was detected only once. V is TRBV30 and J is TRBJ2-1, with 8 bases that match TRBD2. The CDR3 contains 14 residues. CDR1 is GTSNPN, CDR2 SVGIG, per germline (reference sequence). Unmatched junction bases numbered 4, after V lost 1 base and J lost 5 bases. CDR3 amino acids: CAWSARGAHNEQFF. The CDR3 DNA sequence: TGTGCCTGGAGTGCGCGGGGGGCACACAATGAGCAGTTCTTC. Full variable domain (missing parts from reference TRBV30 and TRBJ2-1): SQTIHQWPATLVQPVGSPLSLECTVEGTSNPNLYWYRQAAGRGLQLLFYSVGIGQISSEVPQNLSASRPQDRQFILSSKKLLLSDSGFYLCAWSARGAHNEQFFGPGTRLTVL.